These 22 T cell receptor beta chains came from one sample sequenced in a study of blood T cell repertoires in COVID-19. Profiled with immunoSEQ multiplex PCR; TCRdb holds only in-frame clones, not every one. The sample yields 180,000 or so clones, roughly nine tenths seen once. The sequencing sample was made of PBMCs or T cells enriched from blood (not recorded which). Every receptor here comes from a human donor with acute COVID-19. The donor label of this sample is uncertain.

The rearrangement joins TRBV5-6 to TRBJ2-7, with 14 bases that match TRBD2. The CDR3 is 15 residues long. The germline V gene has CDR1 SGHDT and CDR2 YYEEEE. Trimming took 2 bases from V and 6 from J; bases not matched to a gene: 4. The CDR3 here is CASSFRGLAGGEQYF. CDR3 DNA: TGTGCCAGCAGCTTCCGTGGACTAGCGGGGGGCGAGCAGTACTTC.

The chain couples TRBV12-3 or TRBV12-4 to TRBJ2-3; D is uncertain. With 0 bases removed from V and 5 bases from J, the gap between germline ends came to 3 bases. The CDR3 has 12 residues. CDR3 coding DNA: TGTGCCAGCAGTTTAGCCCGAGATACGCAGTATTTT. This sequence encodes CASSLARDTQYF.

This chain uses TRBV7-9 with TRBJ2-7, with 7 positions matching TRBD2. CDR1 is SEHNR and CDR2 is FQNEAQ in the germline V gene (reference sequence). The V and J ends lost 0 bases and 4 bases, in that order; junction bases with no gene match: 9. The length of the CDR3 is 16 residues. The CDR3 DNA reads as TGTGCCAGCAGCTTAGCACGGGGGGTGACATTTTACGAGCAGTACTTC. It specifies CASSLARGVTFYEQYF.

The V call is TRBV3-1 (or the pseudogene TRBV3-2), the J call TRBJ2-5, with 9 bases that match TRBD1. CDR3 length equals 18 residues. Germline CDR1 reads LGHDT; CDR2 reads YNNKEL (reference sequence). J was trimmed by 5 bases and V by 2 bases; bases with no gene match: 15. The CDR3, as DNA: TGTGCCAGCAGCCAAACCACAGGGGGCGTGGTTGAAATTGAGACCCAGTACTTC. Its protein is CASSQTTGGVVEIETQYF.

The V and J genes are TRBV11-3 and TRBJ2-1, with D tentatively TRBD2 (6 bases). Germline CDR1 reads SGHNT; CDR2 reads YENEEA. V lost 1 base to trimming and J lost 6 bases, with 10 bases between them. There are 14 residues in the CDR3. The CDR3 loop reads CASSLAGGTNEQFF. The CDR3 DNA reads as TGTGCCAGCAGCTTAGCCGGGGGTACCAATGAGCAGTTCTTC.

The sample holds one count of this clone. V and J are TRBV5-1 and TRBJ2-5, with TRBD1 matching over 11 bases. This CDR3 is 16 amino acids long. CDR1 and CDR2 from the germline V gene are SGHRS and YFSETQ. After removal of 7 bases from V and 1 base from J, the junction contained 9 bases not matched to a gene. The CDR3 reads CASAPGDRGVQETQYF. The CDR3 coding sequence is TGCGCCAGCGCTCCGGGGGACAGGGGGGTCCAAGAGACCCAGTACTTC.

The chain uses TRBV2 and TRBJ1-2, with 9 bases that match TRBD1. The ends lost 6 bases at V and 3 bases at J; junction bases unmatched: 5. The CDR3 contains 14 residues. From germline, CDR1 is SNHLY and CDR2 FYNNEI. CDR3 coding DNA: TGTGCCAGCAGCAAGGGACAGGGAGACTATGGCTACACCTTC. This translates into CASSKGQGDYGYTF.

This chain connects TRBV27 to TRBJ1-1; no clear D gene. This CDR3 has 13 amino acids. V was pared by 4 bases and J by 4 bases, with 10 bases between. Per germline, CDR1 MNHEY and CDR2 SMNVEV (reference sequence). CDR3 sequence reads: CASSSRGSTEAFF. CDR3 DNA: TGTGCCAGCAGTTCAAGAGGGAGCACTGAAGCTTTCTTT.

This clone was detected only once. Here the CDR3 DNA reads TGCAGCGTTGTCTCGGACCTGGGGGGCACTGAAGCTTTCTTT. The encoded protein is CSVVSDLGGTEAFF. V usage is TRBV29-1 and J usage is TRBJ1-1, with D maybe TRBD1 (5 bases). Trimming removed 4 bases at V and 4 bases at J, with 16 bases between. Germline V gene data show CDR1 as SQVTM and CDR2 as ANQGSEA. The CDR3 totals 14 residues.

The chain is built from TRBV7-3 and TRBJ2-2, with TRBD2 matching 8 bases. The CDR3 totals 19 residues. The germline V gene encodes CDR1 SGHTA and CDR2 FQGTGA. Trimming at V came to 2 bases and at J to 4 bases, leaving 15 bases not matched to a gene. CDR3 coding DNA: TGTGCCAGCAGCTTACTCCCCCCCCGACGGGGGGGTGGCACCGGGGAGCTGTTTTTT. Its translation is CASSLLPPRRGGGTGELFF. Full variable domain (rest looked up from reference TRBV7-3 and TRBJ2-2): GAGVSQTPSNKVTEKGKYVELRCDPISGHTALYWYRQSLGQGPEFLIYFQGTGAADDSGLPNDRFFAVRPEGSVSTLKIQRTERGDSAVYLCASSLLPPRRGGGTGELFFGEGSRLTVL.

The V gene is TRBV20-1, the J gene TRBJ1-2; TRBD1 is a possible D gene (5 bases). Germline values: CDR1 DFQATT, CDR2 SNEGSKA (reference sequence). The CDR3 is made up of 13 amino acids. With 3 bases removed from V and 1 base from J, the gap between germline ends came to 9 bases. The CDR3 DNA follows: TGCAGTGCTAGTGCAGGGAATAACTATGGCTACACCTTC. This sequence encodes CSASAGNNYGYTF.

The chain has TRBV19 and TRBJ2-2, with D possibly TRBD2 on 5 matching bases. There are 10 residues in the CDR3. The germline CDR1 and CDR2 sequences are LNHDA and SQIVND (reference sequence). Trimming pared 5 bases from V and 13 bases from J, leaving 8 bases between. The CDR3 DNA reads TGTGCCAGTAGTGAGGGTTTGCTGTTTTTT. Its translation: CASSEGLLFF.

CDR3 region: CASSDRVQGSSYNEQFF. CDR3 coding DNA: TGTGCCAGTAGCGACAGGGTTCAAGGGAGCTCCTACAATGAGCAGTTCTTC. The chain couples TRBV19 to TRBJ2-1, with TRBD1 matching over 7 bases. V lost 6 bases and J lost 0; bases outside the gene matches: 11. Germline V lookup: CDR1 LNHDA, CDR2 SQIVND (reference sequence). This CDR3 spans 17 amino acids.

This clone was found once. The rearrangement uses TRBV28 and TRBJ2-5; 9 bases are a match to TRBD1. The CDR3 runs to 16 residues. The junction had 9 bases not matched to a gene; V was cut back by 6 bases and J by 1 base. Per germline, CDR1 MDHEN and CDR2 SYDVKM. Written as DNA, the CDR3 is TGTGCCAGCAGGGCACAGGGGGCTTCCTTCCAAGAGACCCAGTACTTC. Protein product: CASRAQGASFQETQYF.

The chain carries TRBV5-1 and TRBJ1-3; 7 nucleotides agree with TRBD1. This CDR3 is 14 amino acids long. Germline CDR1 is SGHRS and CDR2 is YFSETQ. The junction had 6 bases not matched to a gene; V was cut back by 3 bases and J by 6 bases. This chain's CDR3 is CASSSLTGPNTIYF. DNA of the CDR3: TGCGCCAGCAGCTCCTTGACAGGGCCAAACACCATATATTTT. The whole variable domain, filled in from reference TRBV5-1 and TRBJ1-3, reads KAGVTQTPRYLIKTRGQQVTLSCSPISGHRSVSWYQQTPGQGLQFLFEYFSETQRNKGNFPGRFSGRQFSNSRSEMNVSTLELGDSALYLCASSSLTGPNTIYFGEGSWLTVV.

This chain joins TRBV7-6 and TRBJ1-5; D is possibly TRBD1 (5 bases). V lost 4 bases and J 7 bases, leaving 11 bases between the germline ends. In germline, CDR1 is SGHVS, CDR2 FNYEAQ. The CDR3 consists of 13 residues. The CDR3 DNA sequence: TGTGCCAGCAGCTCAGGGTATGGGCAGCCCCAGCATTTT. Protein sequence: CASSSGYGQPQHF.

The chain links TRBV4-2 to TRBJ2-7; 11 bases align to TRBD2. The CDR3 contains 18 residues. V was pared by 2 bases and J by 6 bases, with 15 bases of the junction left unmatched. Germline CDR1 is LGHNA and CDR2 is YNFKEQ. The CDR3 nucleotides are TGTGCCAGCAGCCAATTTAGCGGGGGGGCAGATGTTTGGGGCGAGCAGTACTTC. Residues: CASSQFSGGADVWGEQYF.

V is TRBV18 and J is TRBJ2-1; tentative D call: TRBD1 (6 bases). The V and J ends lost 0 bases and 8 bases respectively, with 17 bases between them. Germline-derived CDR1 and CDR2 are KGHSH and LQKENI. The CDR3 loop spans 16 amino acids. DNA of the CDR3: TGTGCCAGCTCACCACCCGGTCAGGGGTCTGAGGATGAGCAGTTCTTC. Its translation: CASSPPGQGSEDEQFF.

The chain employs TRBV3-1 (or the pseudogene TRBV3-2) and TRBJ2-3, with 12 bases fitting TRBD2. CDR1 and CDR2 (germline): LGHDT, YNNKEL (reference sequence). V was clipped by 1 base and J by 5 bases; unmatched bases: 10. The CDR3 sequence is 18 residues long. The CDR3 nucleotides are TGTGCCAGCAGCCAAGTCGTAGCCGAACTAGCGGGGGGAGATACGCAGTATTTT. Residues: CASSQVVAELAGGDTQYF.

The CDR3 sequence: CAISERSSDIAGGYTF. CDR3 DNA: TGTGCCATCAGTGAGAGGTCATCTGACATCGCGGGAGGCTACACCTTC. The chain has TRBV10-3 and TRBJ1-2; D gene unclear. The CDR3 spans 16 residues. The germline V gene encodes CDR1 ENHRY and CDR2 SYGVKD. V was pared by 2 bases and J by 8 bases, with 21 bases between.

V usage is TRBV9 and J usage is TRBJ2-7; 10 nucleotides align to TRBD2. Germline V gene lookup returns CDR1 SGDLS and CDR2 YYNGEE. The trim removed 4 bases at V and 7 bases at J, leaving 8 bases unmatched. The CDR3 contains 14 residues. CDR3 DNA: TGTGCCAGCAGCCAAGCGGGGGGGCCGGGAGAGCAGTACTTC. This codes for CASSQAGGPGEQYF.

The J gene is TRBJ1-1, the V gene TRBV7-9, with unresolved D. Germline CDR1 reads SEHNR; CDR2 reads FQNEAQ (reference sequence). CDR3 length: 14 residues. V was pared by 1 base and J by 5 bases, with 11 bases between. The DNA of the CDR3 is TGTGCCAGCAGCTTAGGAGACGGGTATACTGAAGCTTTCTTT. It encodes CASSLGDGYTEAFF.